Below, one TCR beta chain is given with its context. Its specificity is unknown. The data derive from a study of a mutant IDH1 vaccine in newly diagnosed glioma. Background on the study: Treated patients were roughly 60% male, about 38% female, mean age about 41 years. The earlier regimen, radiotherapy, temozolomide, or both, was most often both. Whole-study findings and limits: Overall, just under 95% of patients had vaccine-induced immune responses. Changes in the top peripheral T cell clonotypes seemingly had no bearing on pseudoprogression.

TCRdb keeps only in-frame clones here, not all; method: immunoSEQ multiplex PCR. This sample has 70,000 to 95,000 clones, with 82% found just once. Time point meaning: baseline, week 1 (first vaccination visit). Described treatment: pre-vaccination baseline after standard-of-care therapy. The V gene lost 2 bases and the J gene lost 1 base, with 5 bases spanning the gap. CDR1 is LNHDA and CDR2 is SQIVND in the germline V gene (reference sequence). The CDR3 has 13 residues. The sequencing used PBMCs, collected from a glioma patient treated with radiotherapy, temozolomide or both. The receptor comes from a middle-aged man with glioma. Some clones in this sample may be carry-over from other donors' samples. The chain links TRBV19 to TRBJ1-1; D is unclear. CDR3 DNA sequence: TGTGCCAGTAGTATATGGAAGAACACTGAAGCTTTCTTT. It specifies CASSIWKNTEAFF.